The 4 T cell receptor delta chains below come from one sample, sequenced in a study of γδ T cells in repeated Plasmodium falciparum infection. Vgamma9/Vdelta2+ and Vdelta2-negative gammadelta T cells were flow-sorted from PBMC for bulk sequencing. TCRdb processed the multiplex PCR reads again with the CATT caller. The repertoire consists of over 55,000 delta-chain clones, with over 1.5% occurring once and the leading ten covering around 16%. The specimen sequenced was gamma-delta T cells from blood. Source of these receptors: a pool of human donors (malaria-infected and uninfected, not separated).

To note about this clone: TCRdb pairs this DNA with a much larger clone's protein that differs at residue 10, likely a read error; the protein shown was translated from the DNA. The gene calls are TRDV1 and TRDJ1, with a tentative D call TRDD3 (6 bases). The J gene comes from matching the DNA to germline here; TCRdb lacks it. Germline CDR1 is TSWWSYY and CDR2 is QGS. The length of the CDR3 is 22 residues. This CDR3 is CALGETQITPYAGDTLTAKLIF. In DNA, the CDR3 is TGTGCTCTTGGGGAAACCCAAATTACTCCCTACGCGGGGGACACCCTCACCGCTAAACTCATCTTT.

In regard to this clone: The TCRdb protein comes from a much larger clone and disagrees with this DNA's translation at residue 4, likely due to a read error; the protein given here is derived from the DNA. The chain combines TRDV2 with TRDJ3; 13 nucleotides line up with TRDD3. Since TCRdb gives no J gene, matching the DNA to germline was used here to assign it. The J segment lost 0 bases and the V segment lost 5 bases, leaving 12 bases of the junction unmatched. CDR1 and CDR2 from the germline V gene are GEAIGNYY and EKD. The CDR3 runs to 21 residues. CDR3 loop: CACVSVLGDTRSSWDTRQMFF. The CDR3, as DNA: TGTGCCTGTGTCTCCGTACTGGGGGATACGAGGAGCTCCTGGGACACCCGACAGATGTTTTTC.

Worth noting for this clone: A far larger clone is off by one base, so a read error is likely. This sample also contains other DNA sequences that code for the same CDR3. The V gene corresponds to TRDV1; no J gene was called; the tabulated D call, TRDD3, remains unverified against the DNA. The germline CDR1 and CDR2 sequences are TSWWSYY and QGS. The CDR3 is 19 residues long. The CDR3 DNA reads TGTGCTCTTGGGGTCGCCTTCCGAATCGTACTGGCCCGTACCGATAAGCTCATCTTT. Residues: CALGVAFRIVLARTDKLIF.

This clone turned up a few times. The protein TCRdb gives is from a much larger clone and does not agree with this DNA's translation at residue 2, likely a read error; the protein shown here comes from the DNA. The CDR3 DNA reads as TGTTCTCTTAAGAAAGGTAGCTGGGGGAAGTACACCGATAAACTCATCTTT. Residues: CSLKKGSWGKYTDKLIF. The chain recombines TRDV1 with TRDJ1, with TRDD3 matching over 8 bases. CDR3 length: 17 residues. Germline loops: CDR1 TSWWSYY, CDR2 QGS.